A selection of T cell receptor beta chains follows, all from one sample in a study of T-cell memory formation after mild COVID-19. TCRdb itself ran the 5' RACE reads through MiXCR, one entry per CDR3 protein. Of 200,000 to 250,000 distinct CDR3 sequences listed, around 9.1% were seen once; the top ten hold roughly 4%. Sequencing was done on a sample of PBMCs or a T cell subset sorted from them (not recorded which). The receptors were sampled from a man between 18 and 29 years old who had mild COVID-19 (a few samples of this study predate the infection). Cell type and time point are not known. Both conserved end residues are part of each CDR3. A D gene is named only where the DNA matches it firmly. Not every row has a clone size; where given, it reads once, few, many or a size class.

v_gene,j_gene,abundance,d_gene,CDR3nt,CDR3aa
TRBV5-4,TRBJ1-1,few,.,TGTGCCAGCAGCTTGGAAGGATGGCGCACTGAAGCTTTCTTT,CASSLEGWRTEAFF
TRBV24-1,TRBJ2-5,.,.,TGTGCCACCAGTGATCCTTCGGGACCCCAAGAGACCCAGTACTTC,CATSDPSGPQETQYF
TRBV5-5,TRBJ1-5,many,.,TGTGCCAGCAGCTTGGGGGGAAACAATCAGCCCCAGCATTTT,CASSLGGNNQPQHF
TRBV5-6,TRBJ2-2,.,TRBD2,TGTGCCAGCAGCTTAATTCTAGCGGGGGGGAACACCGGGGAGCTGTTTTTT,CASSLILAGGNTGELFF
TRBV9,TRBJ1-6,.,.,TGTGCCAGCAGCCAAGTACAAGATTCACCCCTCCACTTT,CASSQVQDSPLHF
TRBV12-3/TRBV12-4,TRBJ2-1,.,.,TGTGCCAGCAGGAGCCCTGGTCCCGGGATAAAAAATGAGCAGTTCTTC,CASRSPGPGIKNEQFF
TRBV5-1,TRBJ2-3,many,TRBD1,TGCGCCAGCAGCTTGACGGGACAGGCAGATACGCAGTATTTT,CASSLTGQADTQYF
TRBV28,TRBJ2-2,.,TRBD2,TGTGCCAGCAGCCTGCCACTAGCGGGGGCTCTCGGGGAGCTGTTTTTT,CASSLPLAGALGELFF
TRBV25-1,TRBJ2-2,few,.,TGTGCCACTGGACGCGGGAACACCGGGGAGCTGTTTTTT,CATGRGNTGELFF
TRBV24-1,TRBJ2-2,.,.,TGTGCCACCAGTGACAGCTCGAACACCGGGGAGCTGTTTTTT,CATSDSSNTGELFF
TRBV2,TRBJ2-5,few,TRBD2,TGTGCCAGCAGTGATATGGGACTAGAATCGGAGACCCAGTACTTC,CASSDMGLESETQYF
TRBV4-3,TRBJ2-3,many,.,TGCGCCAGCAGCCAAGATCCACCCGGCGGGGGCACAGATACGCAGTATTTT,CASSQDPPGGGTDTQYF
TRBV5-1,TRBJ1-1,many,.,TGCGCCAGCAGCTTGGTCCAGGGAAAGGAGGCTGAAGCTTTCTTT,CASSLVQGKEAEAFF
TRBV5-1,TRBJ1-1,few,.,TGCGCCAGCAGCTTTGGGGGGGTTTACACTGAAGCTTTCTTT,CASSFGGVYTEAFF
TRBV7-9,TRBJ2-6,.,.,TGTGCCAGCAGCCAGCACGGGGAATCCAACGTCCTGACTTTC,CASSQHGESNVLTF
TRBV5-1,TRBJ1-5,many,TRBD1,TGTGCCAGCAGCCCCGGACAGGGCAATCAGCCCCAGCATTTT,CASSPGQGNQPQHF
TRBV7-9,TRBJ2-1,.,TRBD1,TGTGCCAGCAGCTTAGCCCCCGGGACAGGAAGCTACAATGAGCAGTTCTTC,CASSLAPGTGSYNEQFF
TRBV24-1,TRBJ2-2,few,.,TGTGCCACCAGTGAGCCCGGCAGGGAGCTGTTTTTT,CATSEPGRELFF
TRBV12-5,TRBJ1-2,once,.,TGTGCTAGTGGGCCACCAGCCGGTGGCTACACCTTC,CASGPPAGGYTF
TRBV20-1,TRBJ1-1,many,.,TGCAGTGCTAGAAATACAGGTCACCCTAGGAACACTGAAGCTTTCTTT,CSARNTGHPRNTEAFF
TRBV5-6,TRBJ2-2,.,.,TGTGCCAGCAGCTTGCCAGGGAAGTTAAACACCGGGGAGCTGTTTTTT,CASSLPGKLNTGELFF
TRBV9,TRBJ1-6,.,TRBD1,TGTGCCAGCAGCGTAGCTCAAGGACAGGATAATTCACCCCTCCACTTT,CASSVAQGQDNSPLHF
TRBV11-2,TRBJ1-3,many,.,TGTGCCAGCAGCCCCCTCGGTGGGCGGGAGCTTGGAAACACCATATATTTT,CASSPLGGRELGNTIYF
TRBV4-1,TRBJ2-7,many,.,TGCGCCAGCAGCCAGAAACAGGGACGGGGGTACGAGCAGTACTTC,CASSQKQGRGYEQYF
TRBV12-3/TRBV12-4,TRBJ2-1,many,.,TGTGCCAGCAGGCCAGGCTACAATGAGCAGTTCTTC,CASRPGYNEQFF
TRBV2,TRBJ2-2,many,.,TGTGCCAGCAGTGCGAAGGGCCTTACGAACACCGGGGAGCTGTTTTTT,CASSAKGLTNTGELFF
TRBV30,TRBJ1-5,few,.,TGTGCCTGGAGCGAGGGGAATCAGCCCCAGCATTTT,CAWSEGNQPQHF
TRBV4-3,TRBJ2-2,.,TRBD1,TGCGCCAGCAGCCATGGACAGGGCACCGGGGAGCTGTTTTTT,CASSHGQGTGELFF
TRBV7-3,TRBJ2-2,many,.,TGTGCCAGCAGCCTAAACGCCCAGGGGAACACCGGGGAGCTGTTTTTT,CASSLNAQGNTGELFF
TRBV5-1,TRBJ2-1,many,TRBD1,TGCGCCAGCAGCGTAAGCAGGGGGACGGCCAATGAGCAGTTCTTC,CASSVSRGTANEQFF
TRBV6-5,TRBJ2-5,.,.,TGTGCCAGCAGTTACTCGGGACGCCTAGGGGAGACCCAGTACTTC,CASSYSGRLGETQYF
TRBV6-2/TRBV6-3,TRBJ1-3,.,TRBD1,TGTGCCAGCAGTTACAGCATCGACAGGGGCGGAAACACCATATATTTT,CASSYSIDRGGNTIYF
TRBV7-2,TRBJ2-7,.,TRBD1,TGTGCCAGCAGCTCGGGACAGACCAAGCAGTACTTC,CASSSGQTKQYF
TRBV20-1,TRBJ2-3,many,TRBD2,TGCAGTGCGAGAACCGGGACTAGCGGGGGGCCCACAGATACGCAGTATTTT,CSARTGTSGGPTDTQYF
TRBV20-1,TRBJ2-5,.,.,TGCAGTGCTAGAGCCCCCAGCTCCCAGGAGACCCAGTACTTC,CSARAPSSQETQYF
TRBV5-1,TRBJ1-1,many,TRBD1,TGCGCCAGCAGCAATACAGGGGGATCCACTGAAGCTTTCTTT,CASSNTGGSTEAFF
TRBV10-3,TRBJ2-5,.,TRBD1,TGTGCCATCAGGGGGACAGGAGAGACCCAGTACTTC,CAIRGTGETQYF
TRBV2,TRBJ2-3,.,TRBD2,TGTGCCAGCAGGCGGGGCGGGACTAGCGAGGATACGCAGTATTTT,CASRRGGTSEDTQYF
TRBV19,TRBJ2-3,.,.,TGTGCCAGTAGTACCGTGAGGGATACGCAGTATTTT,CASSTVRDTQYF
TRBV7-9,TRBJ1-1,few,.,TGTGCCAGCAGCCGCGAGAGGGGGATGGGGAACACTGAAGCTTTCTTT,CASSRERGMGNTEAFF
TRBV5-1,TRBJ2-1,few,.,TGCGCCAGCAGCTTGGGCTCGGCGGGATCCTACAATGAGCAGTTCTTC,CASSLGSAGSYNEQFF
TRBV20-1,TRBJ2-3,.,TRBD2,TGCAGTGCTAGCGGGGGGGCCGGGGTCGCAGATACGCAGTATTTT,CSASGGAGVADTQYF
TRBV7-8,TRBJ1-3,many,.,TGTGCCAGCAGCTTTATTTCCGGAAACACCATATATTTT,CASSFISGNTIYF
TRBV20-1,TRBJ2-1,.,TRBD2,TGCAGTGCTACCCTAGCGGGGGGAATCAATGAGCAGTTCTTC,CSATLAGGINEQFF